The 11 T cell receptor beta chains below all came from one sample that was sequenced in a study of blood T cell repertoires in COVID-19. Some clones are missing from TCRdb's copy, which holds only in-frame ones; the method was immunoSEQ multiplex PCR. The repertoire holds 150,000 to 200,000 clones, with roughly 85% as singletons. Sequenced sample: peripheral blood. The receptors here all came from a man aged 45 to 65 with active or convalescent COVID-19.

The V and J genes are TRBV5-1 and TRBJ1-1; 8 nucleotides match TRBD1. The CDR3 contains 15 residues. J lost 6 bases, V lost 0 bases, and 7 bases had no gene match. Per the germline V gene, CDR1 is SGHRS and CDR2 is YFSETQ. The CDR3 DNA sequence: TGCGCCAGCAGCTTGGAAGGCAGGGGGCAATCTGAAGCTTTCTTT. It encodes CASSLEGRGQSEAFF.

The chain employs TRBV9 and TRBJ2-2; TRBD1 might be the D (6 bases). This CDR3 has 16 residues. V lost 3 bases and J lost 3, with 15 bases in between. CDR1 and CDR2 (germline): SGDLS, YYNGEE. CDR3 sequence reads: CASSGIQGVYTGELFF. The CDR3 nucleotides read TGTGCCAGCAGCGGGATACAGGGAGTCTACACCGGGGAGCTGTTTTTT.

The rearrangement uses TRBV9 and TRBJ2-5; 11 nucleotides match TRBD2. V dropped 4 bases and J dropped 4; count of bases not matched to a gene: 9. Germline values: CDR1 SGDLS, CDR2 YYNGEE. The CDR3 covers 16 residues. Written as DNA, the CDR3 is TGTGCCAGCAGCCCCTCCCCTAGCGGGGGGTCAGAGACCCAGTACTTC. Its protein product is CASSPSPSGGSETQYF.

This sequence joins TRBV2 and TRBJ1-2; D not resolved. Trimming removed 6 bases at V and 8 bases at J, with 10 bases between. This CDR3 has 11 amino acids. The germline V gene encodes CDR1 SNHLY and CDR2 FYNNEI. The CDR3 nucleotides read TGTGCCAGCAGCCCGGAGGACGGCTACACCTTC. It is translated as CASSPEDGYTF.

V and J are TRBV19 and TRBJ1-5; 9 nucleotides line up with TRBD1. The ends lost 10 bases at V and 4 bases at J; junction bases unmatched: 5. This CDR3 spans 13 amino acids. Germline V gene lookup returns CDR1 LNHDA and CDR2 SQIVND (reference sequence). The CDR3 region has the DNA TGTGCCACCGAACAGGGGGCGAATCAGCCCCAGCATTTT. It codes for CATEQGANQPQHF.

The rearrangement uses TRBV23-1 and TRBJ1-2; possible D gene TRBD1, 5 bases. TRBV23-1 is an ORF; its function is uncertain. CDR3 length: 15 residues. The CDR3 coding sequence is TGCGTTACCCAGCGTGACAGTACGCTTAACTATGGCTACACCTTC. This codes for CVTQRDSTLNYGYTF.

This clone was counted between two and nine times. The V and J genes are TRBV6-5 and TRBJ2-7; D is perhaps TRBD1 (6 bases). The length of the CDR3 is 13 residues. Per germline, CDR1 MNHEY and CDR2 SVGAGI. Trimming stripped 7 bases from V and 4 bases from J, with 14 bases between. The CDR3 loop reads CASKTGRGYEQYF. The CDR3 coding sequence is TGTGCCAGCAAGACGGGCAGGGGATACGAGCAGTACTTC.

CDR3 region: CASRPPTPYGYTF. The DNA of the CDR3 is TGTGCCAGCAGACCTCCTACCCCCTATGGCTACACCTTC. The chain recombines TRBV6-5 with TRBJ1-2; D not resolved. Germline V gene data show CDR1 as MNHEY and CDR2 as SVGAGI. With 6 bases removed from V and 4 bases from J, the gap between germline ends came to 12 bases. This CDR3 is 13 amino acids long.

The chain uses TRBV29-1 and TRBJ2-7, with 7 bases fitting TRBD2. The V gene end was trimmed by 6 bases and the J gene end by 4 bases; junction bases not matched to a gene: 6. Germline assignment: CDR1 SQVTM and CDR2 ANQGSEA. This CDR3 is 12 amino acids long. CDR3 protein: CSVGQGGYEQYF. The CDR3 nucleotides read TGCAGCGTCGGGCAGGGAGGGTACGAGCAGTACTTC.

The V call is TRBV5-1, the J call TRBJ1-3, with D unresolved. The V end lost 3 bases, the J end lost 0 bases, and 13 bases lay between the germline ends. This CDR3 comprises 16 residues. The V gene's germline CDR1 is SGHRS and CDR2 YFSETQ. The CDR3 sequence is CASSWKDTSSGNTIYF. The DNA of the CDR3 is TGCGCCAGCAGCTGGAAAGACACCAGCTCTGGAAACACCATATATTTT.

The chain uses TRBV7-2 and TRBJ1-5; D ambiguous. The CDR3 runs to 13 residues. Germline V gives CDR1 SGHTA, CDR2 FQGNSA. The ends were cut back, 5 bases at V and 4 bases at J, with 9 bases in the middle. The CDR3 sequence is CASSLQANQPQHF. The CDR3 nucleotides read TGTGCCAGCAGCCTCCAGGCAAATCAGCCCCAGCATTTT.